Presented here are 20 T cell receptor beta chains from one specimen sequenced in a study of PD-L1 blockade in urothelial cancer. Time point of the sample: pretreatment peripheral blood. The repertoire was sequenced with immunoSEQ multiplex PCR; TCRdb's copy has only in-frame clones and lacks some. The data contain about 130,000 clones, approximately 84% of them seen just once; the ten biggest clones take up 2.5% to 4%. The sequenced sample was PBMCs, obtained around atezolizumab (anti-PD-L1) treatment. These receptors came from a man aged 50-59 years with urothelial cancer.

The V gene is TRBV28, the J gene TRBJ2-3; unclear D gene. The CDR3 is 13 amino acids. The germline V gene encodes CDR1 MDHEN and CDR2 SYDVKM. With 6 bases removed from V and 1 base from J, the gap between germline ends came to 8 bases. The CDR3 reads CASSGGGTDTQYF. The CDR3 nucleotides are TGTGCCAGCAGCGGCGGCGGCACAGATACGCAGTATTTT.

V and J are TRBV5-1 and TRBJ2-6; 12 bases fit TRBD1. The CDR3 consists of 18 residues. The germline V gene has CDR1 SGHRS and CDR2 YFSETQ. V dropped 4 bases and J dropped 4; count of bases not matched to a gene: 9. The CDR3: CASSRMGTGGTGANVLTF. The CDR3 DNA is TGCGCCAGCAGCCGGATGGGGACAGGGGGCACCGGGGCCAACGTCCTGACTTTC.

This clone occurred a few times. The chain joins TRBV5-1 to TRBJ2-2, with 9 positions matching TRBD1. Per the germline V gene, CDR1 is SGHRS and CDR2 is YFSETQ. The CDR3 runs 15 residues. With V trimmed by 4 bases and J by 6 bases, 7 bases remained unmatched. The CDR3 is CASSTGQGHAGELFF. CDR3 coding DNA: TGCGCCAGCAGCACGGGACAGGGACACGCCGGGGAGCTGTTTTTT. Looking up the rest from reference TRBV5-1 and TRBJ2-2 gives the full variable domain: KAGVTQTPRYLIKTRGQQVTLSCSPISGHRSVSWYQQTPGQGLQFLFEYFSETQRNKGNFPGRFSGRQFSNSRSEMNVSTLELGDSALYLCASSTGQGHAGELFFGEGSRLTVL.

CDR3 sequence (DNA): TGTGCCAGTAGACGCGGCGGGGCAACTAATGAAAAACTGTTTTTT. Translating it yields CASRRGGATNEKLFF. The rearrangement uses TRBV19 and TRBJ1-4; no clear D gene. Trimming stripped 6 bases from V and 0 bases from J, with 11 bases between. The CDR3 is 15 residues long. Germline CDR1 is LNHDA and CDR2 is SQIVND (reference sequence). The full variable domain, with the rest looked up from reference TRBV19 and TRBJ1-4, is DGGITQSPKYLFRKEGQNVTLSCEQNLNHDAMYWYRQDPGQGLRLIYYSQIVNDFQKGDIAEGYSVSREKKESFPLTVTSAQKNPTAFYLCASRRGGATNEKLFFGSGTQLSVL.

V is TRBV9 and J is TRBJ1-1, with D unclear. The CDR3 runs to 14 residues. The V and J ends lost 0 bases and 3 bases respectively, with 9 bases between them. CDR1 is SGDLS and CDR2 is YYNGEE in the germline V gene. The CDR3 region is CASSVEGRDTEAFF. The CDR3 DNA reads TGTGCCAGCAGCGTAGAAGGGAGAGACACTGAAGCTTTCTTT.

The V gene is TRBV6-1, the J gene TRBJ1-4; 9 positions agree with TRBD1. Germline loops: CDR1 MNHNS, CDR2 SASEGT. This CDR3 spans 14 amino acids. V lost 7 bases and J lost 8; bases outside the gene matches: 8. The CDR3 reads CASTGDREPEKLFF. In DNA form, the CDR3 reads TGTGCCAGCACCGGGGACAGGGAGCCGGAAAAACTGTTTTTT.

The chain combines TRBV7-8 with TRBJ1-1; D may be TRBD1 (6 bases). The CDR3 consists of 14 residues. Germline V CDR1 and CDR2: SGHVS, FQNEAQ. V was clipped by 3 bases and J by 1 base, with 9 bases between them. CDR3 amino acids: CASSLGHRNTEAFF. CDR3 sequence (DNA): TGTGCCAGCAGCTTGGGACACAGGAACACTGAAGCTTTCTTT.

J is TRBJ2-5 and V is TRBV7-3; 8 bases agree with TRBD2. Germline CDR1 is SGHTA and CDR2 is FQGTGA. The CDR3 contains 14 residues. J lost 5 bases, V lost 5 bases, and 7 bases had no gene match. CDR3 loop: CASSLGTSGETQYF. CDR3 DNA: TGTGCCAGCAGCCTCGGAACTAGCGGTGAGACCCAGTACTTC.

The chain links TRBV28 to TRBJ1-5, with 11 nucleotides matching TRBD1. Germline V gene data show CDR1 as MDHEN and CDR2 as SYDVKM. The CDR3 has 18 amino acids. With 6 bases clipped from V and 2 bases from J, the junction kept 12 bases outside the gene matches. The DNA for the CDR3 is TGTGCCAGCAGCCAGCCGGGACAGGGGGGTTGGGGCAATCAGCCCCAGCATTTT. It is translated as CASSQPGQGGWGNQPQHF.

The CDR3 DNA reads as TGTGCCAGCAGCACTTGGACAGGGGGATTTGACACTGAAGCTTTCTTT. Translated: CASSTWTGGFDTEAFF. This sequence joins TRBV7-9 and TRBJ1-1, with 10 bases lining up with TRBD1. Trimming at V came to 5 bases and at J to 3 bases, leaving 9 bases not matched to a gene. CDR3 length: 16 amino acids. Germline V CDR1 and CDR2: SEHNR, FQNEAQ (reference sequence).

The V and J genes are TRBV6-6 and TRBJ2-1, with 7 bases that match TRBD2. This CDR3 has 14 amino acids. Germline lookup yields CDR1 MNHNY and CDR2 SVGAGI (reference sequence). Losses at the gene ends were 3 bases for V and 8 bases for J; bases not matched to a gene: 7. The CDR3 protein is CASSYTPSGDEQFF. CDR3 DNA: TGTGCCAGCAGTTATACGCCTAGCGGCGATGAGCAGTTCTTC.

V is TRBV5-1 and J is TRBJ2-1, with 7 bases lining up with TRBD2. The CDR3 length is 16 residues. The V gene end was trimmed by 0 bases and the J gene end by 7 bases; junction bases not matched to a gene: 10. Germline V gene data show CDR1 as SGHRS and CDR2 as YFSETQ. The CDR3 region is CASSLVPSGEGNEQFF. The CDR3 coding sequence is TGCGCCAGCAGCTTGGTCCCTAGCGGAGAAGGGAATGAGCAGTTCTTC.

The chain combines TRBV27 with TRBJ1-6, with 7 bases that match TRBD1. CDR1 is MNHEY, CDR2 SMNVEV, per germline (reference sequence). V dropped 10 bases and J dropped 8; count of bases not matched to a gene: 8. The CDR3 has 13 residues. The CDR3 coding sequence is TGTGCCACCCGCCGGGACAGCCATTCACCCCTCCACTTT. Protein product: CATRRDSHSPLHF.

V gene TRBV28 combines with J gene TRBJ1-2; 9 nucleotides match TRBD1. This CDR3 has 13 residues. From germline, CDR1 is MDHEN and CDR2 SYDVKM. Germline trimming cut 7 bases from V and 5 bases from J; bases unmatched to any gene: 5. The CDR3 loop is CASKQGALYGYTF. CDR3 nucleotides: TGTGCCAGCAAACAGGGGGCCCTGTATGGCTACACCTTC.

The chain employs TRBV4-2 and TRBJ2-7; TRBD2 might be the D (6 bases). Germline V lookup: CDR1 LGHNA, CDR2 YNFKEQ. V lost 0 bases and J lost 2, with 14 bases in between. The CDR3 runs to 16 residues. CDR3 in DNA: TGTGCCAGCAGCCAAGATACTCGCGGGGTCGCCTACGAGCAGTACTTC. Amino acid sequence: CASSQDTRGVAYEQYF.

The rearrangement uses TRBV5-1 and TRBJ2-1, with 7 bases fitting TRBD1. CDR3 size: 15 residues. Germline V gene data show CDR1 as SGHRS and CDR2 as YFSETQ. After removal of 3 bases from V and 4 bases from J, the junction contained 7 bases not matched to a gene. The DNA for the CDR3 is TGCGCCAGCAGCTCAAAACCGGGACAGTACAATGAGCAGTTCTTC. It encodes CASSSKPGQYNEQFF.

The chain has TRBV6-5 and TRBJ1-1; D gene ambiguous. Germline assignment: CDR1 MNHEY and CDR2 SVGAGI. Trimming stripped 6 bases from V and 1 base from J, with 12 bases between. The CDR3 extends over 14 amino acids. In DNA, the CDR3 is TGTGCCAGCAGCCTAATACAGCAGAACACTGAAGCTTTCTTT. Protein product: CASSLIQQNTEAFF.

V and J are TRBV5-1 and TRBJ2-3, with 8 bases matching TRBD2. The V gene end was trimmed by 0 bases and the J gene end by 1 base; junction bases not matched to a gene: 1. This CDR3 has 15 amino acids. Germline V gene data show CDR1 as SGHRS and CDR2 as YFSETQ. CDR3 nucleotide sequence: TGCGCCAGCAGCTTGGGAGCGGGGGGCACAGATACGCAGTATTTT. It is translated as CASSLGAGGTDTQYF.

This rearrangement joins TRBV28 to TRBJ2-7, with TRBD1 matching 9 bases. The CDR3 consists of 13 residues. The germline gives CDR1 MDHEN, CDR2 SYDVKM. V lost 9 bases and J lost 4; bases outside the gene matches: 7. The CDR3 protein is CARWGQGGYEQYF. The CDR3 coding sequence is TGTGCCAGATGGGGACAGGGTGGGTACGAGCAGTACTTC.

The chain uses TRBV7-2 and TRBJ1-1; no clear D. The germline V gene has CDR1 SGHTA and CDR2 FQGNSA. The V and J ends lost 5 bases and 8 bases respectively, with 15 bases between them. The CDR3 consists of 13 residues. In DNA, the CDR3 is TGTGCCAGCAGCCGAGAAGAACGGAGAGAAGCTTTCTTT. This encodes CASSREERREAFF.